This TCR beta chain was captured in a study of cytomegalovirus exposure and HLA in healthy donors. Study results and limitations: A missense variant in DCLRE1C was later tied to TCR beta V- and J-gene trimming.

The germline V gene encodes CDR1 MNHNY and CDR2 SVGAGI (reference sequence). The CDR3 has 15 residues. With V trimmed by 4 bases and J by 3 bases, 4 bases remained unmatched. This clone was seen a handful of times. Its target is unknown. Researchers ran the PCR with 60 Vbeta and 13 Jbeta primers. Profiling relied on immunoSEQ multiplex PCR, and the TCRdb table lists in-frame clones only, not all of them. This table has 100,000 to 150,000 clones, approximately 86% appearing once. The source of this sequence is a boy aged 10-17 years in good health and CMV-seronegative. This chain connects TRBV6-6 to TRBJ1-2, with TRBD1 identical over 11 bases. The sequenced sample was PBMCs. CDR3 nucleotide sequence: TGTGCCAGCAGTTTCCGGGACAGGGGGTACTATGGCTACACCTTC. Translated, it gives CASSFRDRGYYGYTF.